These 2 T cell receptor beta chains originate from one sample sequenced in a study of regulatory T cells in long-lasting Graves disease. The time point is: persistent/refractory GD, antithyroid drugs over 5 years with positive TRAb. PBMC RNA served as the TCR library source. The authors built TCR beta libraries using iRepertoire HTBI primers and Arm-PCR of CDR3 regions. TCRdb re-called the multiplex PCR reads through MiXCR, storing one row per CDR3 protein. The data contain hundreds of thousands of distinct CDR3 sequences, less than 25% of them singletons. Sequencing was performed on peripheral blood mononuclear cells (PBMCs), taken when the disease was refractory, from a patient treated with antithyroid drugs. The receptors were sampled from a female donor with Graves disease.

V usage is TRBV5-6 and J usage is TRBJ1-3; D possibly corresponds to TRBD1 (5 bases). Germline V CDR1 and CDR2: SGHDT, YYEEEE. V was cut by 2 bases and J by 9 bases, with 15 bases left in between. This CDR3 has 14 amino acids. The CDR3 DNA reads TGTGCCAGCAGCTTCACGGGTCGCGGGGGCACCATATATTTT. Its translation is CASSFTGRGGTIYF. Full variable domain (remainder filled in from reference TRBV5-6 and TRBJ1-3): DAGVTQSPTHLIKTRGQQVTLRCSPKSGHDTVSWYQQALGQGPQFIFQYYEEEERQRGNFPDRFSGHQFPNYSSELNVNALLLGDSALYLCASSFTGRGGTIYFGEGSWLTVV.

This clonotype was counted at least ten times. The rearrangement joins TRBV7-4 to TRBJ2-7; D might be TRBD2 (7 bases). The germline gives CDR1 SGHVT, CDR2 SQSDAQ. The V end was cut by 5 bases, the J end by 2 bases, with 19 bases between. The CDR3 consists of 16 residues. The CDR3 DNA reads TGTGCCAGCAGCGAGGGGGACTACCGATCTGCCTACGAGCAGTACTTC. Residues: CASSEGDYRSAYEQYF.